These 23 T cell receptor beta chains originate from one sample sequenced in a study of patients and donors after allogeneic stem cell transplantation. TCRdb re-derived calls from the RT-PCR reads in MiXCR, one entry per CDR3 protein. This sample has hundreds of thousands of distinct CDR3 sequences, with roughly 16% found just once. The specimen was blood, either unsorted or a sorted T cell fraction (not recorded which). Every receptor here comes from a human donor who was either an allogeneic HSCT recipient or a stem cell or donor lymphocyte infusion donor (not recorded which). It is not recorded whose cells these are; they may come from a transplant donor.

The chain uses TRBV9 and TRBJ2-2; D is unresolved. CDR1 and CDR2 (germline): SGDLS, YYNGEE. CDR3 length: 14 amino acids. With 0 bases removed from V and 8 bases from J, the gap between germline ends came to 11 bases. The DNA of the CDR3 is TGTGCCAGCAGCGTAGAGCCTCTCGTAGGGGAGCTGTTTTTT. Translated: CASSVEPLVGELFF. Drawing the rest from reference TRBV9 and TRBJ2-2, the complete variable domain is DSGVTQTPKHLITATGQRVTLRCSPRSGDLSVYWYQQSLDQGLQFLIQYYNGEERAKGNILERFSAQQFPDLHSELNLSSLELGDSALYFCASSVEPLVGELFFGEGSRLTVL.

This clonotype was seen a handful of times. The chain carries TRBV29-1 and TRBJ1-1; tentative D call: TRBD1 (5 bases). The CDR3 length is 11 residues. Germline-derived CDR1 and CDR2 are SQVTM and ANQGSEA. Trimming pared 7 bases from V and 6 bases from J, leaving 12 bases between. CDR3 residues: CSAERGSEAFF. DNA of the CDR3: TGCAGCGCCGAAAGGGGCTCTGAAGCTTTCTTT.

This clonotype came up many times. This chain links TRBV7-2 with TRBJ1-6; TRBD1 matches at 8 bases. The CDR3 has 13 amino acids. Germline V CDR1 and CDR2: SGHTA, FQGNSA. The junction had 2 bases not matched to a gene; V was cut back by 5 bases and J by 8 bases. The CDR3 reads CASSVDRDSPLHF. The CDR3 DNA reads as TGTGCCAGCAGCGTGGACAGGGATTCACCCCTCCACTTT.

This clonotype was observed a few times. This chain connects TRBV18 to TRBJ1-2; D perhaps matches TRBD1 (6 bases). The CDR3 is made up of 15 amino acids. Germline loops: CDR1 KGHSH, CDR2 LQKENI. V gave up 2 bases and J gave up 3 bases, with 13 bases separating them. The CDR3 DNA is TGTGCCAGCTCACCAGGGAACAGGGCGGACTATGGCTACACCTTC. Its protein product is CASSPGNRADYGYTF.

This rearrangement joins TRBV5-1 to TRBJ2-1, with 7 positions matching TRBD2. Germline trimming cut 1 base from V and 8 bases from J; bases unmatched to any gene: 9. Germline V gene data show CDR1 as SGHRS and CDR2 as YFSETQ. CDR3 length: 15 amino acids. The CDR3 nucleotides read TGCGCCAGCAGCTTGCGGGGGGATTGGGTCGATGAGCAGTTCTTC. This gives the protein CASSLRGDWVDEQFF.

There are many counts of this clonotype. A much larger clone sits a single nucleotide away, making a read error possible. V gene TRBV12-3 or TRBV12-4 combines with J gene TRBJ2-5, with 7 bases identical to TRBD1. This CDR3 comprises 13 residues. Trimming removed 5 bases from V and 3 bases from J; junction bases left unmatched: 3. The CDR3 loop reads CASSTGQKETQYF. The DNA for the CDR3 is TGTGCCAGCAGTACGGGACAGAAAGAGACCCAGTACTTC.

At least ten counts were recorded for this clonotype. DNA of the CDR3: TGCGCCAGCAGCTTAAGCACGGGATCGGGGGGCAACACTGAAGCTTTCTTT. Translated: CASSLSTGSGGNTEAFF. The gene calls are TRBV5-1 and TRBJ1-1, with D perhaps matching TRBD1 (6 bases). This CDR3 has 17 amino acids. The V gene lost 2 bases and the J gene lost 2 bases, with 19 bases spanning the gap. Germline loops: CDR1 SGHRS, CDR2 YFSETQ.

This clonotype showed up just a few times. The chain links TRBV9 to TRBJ1-1; TRBD1 matches 7 bases. The germline gives CDR1 SGDLS, CDR2 YYNGEE. The CDR3 loop spans 13 amino acids. The V gene end was trimmed by 2 bases and the J gene end by 5 bases; junction bases not matched to a gene: 3. This CDR3 is CASSVTGTTEAFF. CDR3 DNA sequence: TGTGCCAGCAGCGTGACAGGGACGACTGAAGCTTTCTTT.

This clonotype was seen a few times. The rearrangement joins TRBV6-5 to TRBJ1-6; no clear D gene. CDR3 size: 16 residues. The germline CDR1 and CDR2 sequences are MNHEY and SVGAGI. Trimming took 0 bases from V and 4 from J, leaving 10 bases between them. For the CDR3, the DNA is TGTGCCAGCAGTTACTCGTTTTCAGGTTATAATTCACCCCTCCACTTT. This translates into CASSYSFSGYNSPLHF.

This clonotype showed up many times. The chain carries TRBV24-1 and TRBJ2-7; possible D gene TRBD2, 5 bases. With 4 bases removed from V and 7 bases from J, the gap between germline ends came to 10 bases. Germline lookup yields CDR1 KGHDR and CDR2 SFDVKD. The CDR3 length is 12 residues. The CDR3 spells CATSDLRGEQYF. Written as DNA, the CDR3 is TGTGCCACCAGTGACCTACGAGGGGAGCAGTACTTC.

The chain uses TRBV7-9 and TRBJ1-4; no definite D call. Germline V gene lookup returns CDR1 SEHNR and CDR2 FQNEAQ (reference sequence). Trimming shortened V by 3 bases and J by 0 bases, and 8 bases separated the two germline ends. The length of the CDR3 is 15 residues. CDR3 residues: CASSFKGATNEKLFF. The CDR3 DNA reads as TGTGCCAGCAGCTTTAAAGGAGCAACTAATGAAAAACTGTTTTTT.

This sequence joins TRBV24-1 and TRBJ2-2, with 8 nucleotides matching TRBD1. The CDR3 is 17 amino acids. Trimming at V came to 4 bases and at J to 2 bases, leaving 8 bases not matched to a gene. CDR1 and CDR2 from the germline V gene are KGHDR and SFDVKD. This CDR3 is CATSDLGQGPNTGELFF. The DNA for the CDR3 is TGTGCCACCAGTGACCTCGGACAGGGCCCTAACACCGGGGAGCTGTTTTTT.

This clonotype was seen a handful of times. CDR3 sequence reads: CASSLPSVGYTF. In DNA form, the CDR3 reads TGCGCCAGCAGCTTGCCCAGCGTTGGCTACACCTTC. V usage is TRBV5-1 and J usage is TRBJ1-2; no reliable D call. This CDR3 spans 12 amino acids. CDR1 is SGHRS, CDR2 YFSETQ, per germline. Between the trimmed V and J ends, which lost 1 base and 7 bases, there was a span of 8 bases.

The rearrangement joins TRBV20-1 to TRBJ2-5, with unresolved D. V was trimmed by 6 bases and J by 4 bases, leaving 9 bases between them. CDR1 and CDR2 from the germline V gene are DFQATT and SNEGSKA (reference sequence). This CDR3 spans 11 amino acids. CDR3 sequence (DNA): TGCAGTGCCGCTTCGGGAGAGACCCAGTACTTC. It yields the protein CSAASGETQYF.

The V and J genes are TRBV6-5 and TRBJ2-3; the match to TRBD1 covers 7 bases. Germline V gene lookup returns CDR1 MNHEY and CDR2 SVGAGI. There are 16 residues in the CDR3. CDR3 in DNA: TGTGCGATCAGTTACGGTGGTCAGGGGGACACAGATACGCAGTATTTT. This translates into CAISYGGQGDTDTQYF.

The chain couples TRBV20-1 to TRBJ2-3; TRBD2 matches 9 bases. Germline V gives CDR1 DFQATT, CDR2 SNEGSKA (reference sequence). J lost 3 bases, V lost 3 bases, and 4 bases had no gene match. The CDR3 totals 14 residues. The CDR3 loop is CSARAGGPTDTQYF. The CDR3 bases are TGCAGTGCTAGGGCGGGGGGGCCGACAGATACGCAGTATTTT.

This clonotype was found a few times. The CDR3 loop is CATALEREQFF. In DNA form, the CDR3 reads TGTGCCACCGCCCTCGAGCGTGAGCAGTTCTTC. J is TRBJ2-1 and V is TRBV24-1; D not resolved. In germline, CDR1 is KGHDR, CDR2 SFDVKD. V was clipped by 9 bases and J by 9 bases, with 11 bases between them. The CDR3 loop spans 11 amino acids.

V usage is TRBV7-2 and J usage is TRBJ2-3, with 8 bases aligning to TRBD1. The germline CDR1 and CDR2 sequences are SGHTA and FQGNSA. V shed 1 base and J 8 bases; nucleotides not matched to a gene: 8. The CDR3 is made up of 15 amino acids. The CDR3 sequence is CASSLGTGLSGTQYF. DNA of the CDR3: TGTGCCAGCAGCTTAGGGACAGGGCTGAGTGGTACGCAGTATTTT.

This clonotype was detected ten times or more. The rearrangement joins TRBV12-3 or TRBV12-4 to TRBJ2-7; either TRBD1 or TRBD2 may fit D (7 bases each). V was clipped by 6 bases and J by 4 bases, with 16 bases between them. CDR3 length: 14 residues. This chain's CDR3 is CASSPTGEGYEQYF. For the CDR3, the DNA is TGTGCCAGCAGCCCTACAGGGGAGGGTTACGAGCAGTACTTC.

This clonotype has a handful of counts. This chain joins TRBV24-1 and TRBJ1-5; TRBD1 aligns across 8 bases. The V gene end was trimmed by 1 base and the J gene end by 4 bases; junction bases not matched to a gene: 5. Germline V gene lookup returns CDR1 KGHDR and CDR2 SFDVKD. The CDR3 is 16 residues long. In nucleotides, the CDR3 is TGTGCCACCAGTGATTTATCAGGGGGCCCAAATCAGCCCCAGCATTTT. Protein product: CATSDLSGGPNQPQHF.

This clonotype was counted a few times. The chain is built from TRBV6-5 and TRBJ1-1; 7 bases align to TRBD1. Germline trimming cut 4 bases from V and 8 bases from J; bases unmatched to any gene: 10. The length of the CDR3 is 14 residues. Germline V CDR1 and CDR2: MNHEY, SVGAGI. The CDR3 loop reads CASSSLTGTLEAFF. CDR3 bases: TGTGCCAGCAGTTCCCTGACAGGGACTCTCGAAGCTTTCTTT.

The V call is TRBV6-1, the J call TRBJ2-7; D remains ambiguous. Germline V gene lookup returns CDR1 MNHNS and CDR2 SASEGT. The V end was cut by 5 bases, the J end by 7 bases, with 12 bases between. CDR3 length equals 12 residues. The CDR3 DNA follows: TGTGCCAGCAGTCTCGGGCCGCGGGAGCAGTACTTC. Residues: CASSLGPREQYF.

This rearrangement joins TRBV5-1 to TRBJ2-1, with TRBD2 matching 10 bases. J was trimmed by 0 bases and V by 2 bases; bases with no gene match: 5. Germline CDR1 reads SGHRS; CDR2 reads YFSETQ. The CDR3 is made up of 17 amino acids. In DNA, the CDR3 is TGCGCCAGCAGCTTCACTAGCGGGGCTAGCTCCTACAATGAGCAGTTCTTC. As protein: CASSFTSGASSYNEQFF.